Listed below are T cell receptor beta chains from one sample, sequenced in a study of T cell responses to AZD1222 COVID-19 vaccine. The repertoire was sequenced with immunoSEQ multiplex PCR; TCRdb's copy has only in-frame clones and lacks some. Of around 130,000 clones listed, over 85% are singletons. Sequenced here: peripheral blood, sampled on day 0 of AZD1222 vaccination. All receptors come from an adult in good health. Each CDR3 is given with its conserved first and last residue. The D gene is left open where the match is weak. Clone size is not always given. Where it is, it says once, few, many or a class for expanded clones.

j_call: TRBJ2-2
d_call: .
v_call: TRBV21-1
clone_size: .
cdr3_aa: CASSKPAGWTSGVAGELFF
cdr3_nt: TGTGCCAGCAGCAAACCGGCCGGGTGGACTAGTGGGGTTGCCGGGGAGCTGTTTTTT

j_call: TRBJ1-2
d_call: .
v_call: TRBV28
clone_size: .
cdr3_aa: CASRSSGHSYGYTF
cdr3_nt: TGTGCCAGCAGATCCTCGGGACACAGCTATGGCTACACCTTC

j_call: TRBJ2-6
d_call: .
v_call: TRBV7-9
clone_size: .
cdr3_aa: CASSLYIDGANVLTF
cdr3_nt: TGTGCCAGCAGCTTATACATTGATGGGGCCAACGTCCTGACTTTC

j_call: TRBJ2-7
d_call: .
v_call: TRBV27
clone_size: .
cdr3_aa: CASSLRGGSYEQYF
cdr3_nt: TGTGCCAGCAGTTTACGGGGTGGCTCCTACGAGCAGTACTTC

j_call: TRBJ1-5
d_call: .
v_call: TRBV23-1
clone_size: .
cdr3_aa: CASIMLCGGNQPQHF
cdr3_nt: TGCGCCAGCATTATGCTTTGTGGGGGCAATCAGCCCCAGCATTTT

j_call: TRBJ1-1
d_call: TRBD1
v_call: TRBV19
clone_size: .
cdr3_aa: CASSIQGDTEAFF
cdr3_nt: TGTGCCAGTAGTATTCAGGGGGACACTGAAGCTTTCTTT

j_call: TRBJ1-2
d_call: .
v_call: TRBV27
clone_size: .
cdr3_aa: CASSPRGNGYTF
cdr3_nt: TGTGCCAGCAGCCCCAGGGGAAACGGCTACACCTTC

j_call: TRBJ1-2
d_call: .
v_call: TRBV19
clone_size: .
cdr3_aa: CASSNSGLGGYTF
cdr3_nt: TGTGCCAGTAGTAATTCGGGTTTAGGTGGCTACACCTTC

j_call: TRBJ1-2
d_call: TRBD1
v_call: TRBV30
clone_size: .
cdr3_aa: CASRGPYGYTF
cdr3_nt: TGTGCCTCGAGGGGGCCCTATGGCTACACCTTC

j_call: TRBJ2-7
d_call: .
v_call: TRBV28
clone_size: once
cdr3_aa: CASMGSPAYEQYF
cdr3_nt: TGTGCCAGCATGGGTAGTCCAGCCTACGAGCAGTACTTC

j_call: TRBJ1-6
d_call: .
v_call: TRBV27
clone_size: .
cdr3_aa: CASSLFVSGSYNSPLHF
cdr3_nt: TGTGCCAGCAGTTTGTTCGTATCCGGCTCCTATAATTCACCCCTCCACTTT

j_call: TRBJ1-2
d_call: TRBD1
v_call: TRBV7-2
clone_size: .
cdr3_aa: CASSTSQGTGSYTF
cdr3_nt: TGTGCCAGCAGCACCTCACAGGGGACGGGGAGCTACACCTTC

j_call: TRBJ2-2
d_call: .
v_call: TRBV7-9
clone_size: .
cdr3_aa: CASSVLRDFSPGELFF
cdr3_nt: TGTGCCAGCAGCGTACTCAGGGACTTCTCCCCCGGGGAGCTGTTTTTT

j_call: TRBJ2-7
d_call: TRBD2
v_call: TRBV7-9
clone_size: .
cdr3_aa: CASSLSGSPYEQYF
cdr3_nt: TGTGCCAGCAGCCTTAGCGGGAGTCCCTACGAGCAGTACTTC

j_call: TRBJ2-5
d_call: TRBD1
v_call: TRBV5-1
clone_size: .
cdr3_aa: CASSGTGAGETQYF
cdr3_nt: TGCGCCAGCAGCGGAACAGGGGCGGGCGAGACCCAGTACTTC

j_call: TRBJ2-6
d_call: .
v_call: TRBV5-5
clone_size: .
cdr3_aa: CASSLWRRGANVLTF
cdr3_nt: TGTGCCAGCAGCTTATGGAGGCGTGGGGCCAACGTCCTGACTTTC

j_call: TRBJ2-1
d_call: TRBD2
v_call: TRBV6-5
clone_size: .
cdr3_aa: CASIFSGYSYNEQFF
cdr3_nt: TGTGCCAGCATATTTAGCGGGTACTCCTACAATGAGCAGTTCTTC

j_call: TRBJ1-1
d_call: TRBD1
v_call: TRBV12-3/TRBV12-4
clone_size: .
cdr3_aa: CASTQTGLAFF
cdr3_nt: TGTGCCAGCACCCAGACAGGGCTGGCTTTCTTT

j_call: TRBJ2-7
d_call: TRBD1
v_call: TRBV7-3
clone_size: .
cdr3_aa: CASSLGQGHEQYF
cdr3_nt: TGTGCCAGCAGCTTAGGACAGGGGCACGAGCAGTACTTC

j_call: TRBJ1-2
d_call: .
v_call: TRBV18
clone_size: .
cdr3_aa: CASSPSGVYGYTF
cdr3_nt: TGTGCCAGCTCACCATCAGGGGTCTATGGCTACACCTTC

j_call: TRBJ1-2
d_call: .
v_call: TRBV6-5
clone_size: .
cdr3_aa: CASRGVSYGYTF
cdr3_nt: TGTGCCAGCAGAGGGGTTTCCTATGGCTACACCTTC

j_call: TRBJ1-4
d_call: TRBD1
v_call: TRBV5-8
clone_size: once
cdr3_aa: CASTLYPTGEGEKLFF
cdr3_nt: TGTGCCAGCACGCTATATCCGACAGGGGAGGGTGAAAAACTGTTTTTT

j_call: TRBJ2-7
d_call: .
v_call: TRBV7-6
clone_size: .
cdr3_aa: CASSLQASGGTYEQYF
cdr3_nt: TGTGCCAGCAGCTTACAGGCTAGTGGGGGTACCTACGAGCAGTACTTC

j_call: TRBJ2-5
d_call: TRBD2
v_call: TRBV7-7
clone_size: once
cdr3_aa: CASSLGLAGETQYF
cdr3_nt: TGTGCTAGCAGCTTAGGACTAGCGGGAGAGACCCAGTACTTC

j_call: TRBJ2-7
d_call: TRBD1
v_call: TRBV18
clone_size: .
cdr3_aa: CASSRPGTGSDEQYF
cdr3_nt: TGTGCCAGCTCACGACCCGGGACAGGGAGTGACGAGCAGTACTTC

j_call: TRBJ2-7
d_call: .
v_call: TRBV28
clone_size: .
cdr3_aa: CASTTPLDGEHYEQYF
cdr3_nt: TGTGCCAGCACCACTCCTCTTGACGGGGAACACTACGAGCAGTACTTC

j_call: TRBJ1-5
d_call: TRBD1
v_call: TRBV27
clone_size: once
cdr3_aa: CASSGQGGRPQHF
cdr3_nt: TGTGCCAGCAGTGGGCAGGGGGGGCGGCCCCAGCATTTT

j_call: TRBJ2-2
d_call: TRBD2
v_call: TRBV5-4
clone_size: .
cdr3_aa: CASSLAPGGNTGELFF
cdr3_nt: TGTGCCAGCAGCTTGGCCCCGGGAGGGAACACCGGGGAGCTGTTTTTT

j_call: TRBJ1-5
d_call: .
v_call: TRBV21-1
clone_size: .
cdr3_aa: CASSYQIYCGGSGNQPQHF
cdr3_nt: TGTGCCAGCAGCTATCAGATATATTGCGGGGGATCGGGCAATCAGCCCCAGCATTTT

j_call: TRBJ2-5
d_call: .
v_call: TRBV19
clone_size: .
cdr3_aa: CASSVTRRGETQYF
cdr3_nt: TGTGCCAGTAGTGTGACACGCAGGGGTGAGACCCAGTACTTC

j_call: TRBJ1-2
d_call: .
v_call: TRBV28
clone_size: .
cdr3_aa: CASSLYQGNYGYTF
cdr3_nt: TGTGCCAGCAGTTTATACCAGGGGAACTATGGCTACACCTTC

j_call: TRBJ1-4
d_call: .
v_call: TRBV28
clone_size: .
cdr3_aa: CASSLSQGPKLFF
cdr3_nt: TGTGCCAGCAGTTTATCCCAGGGCCCGAAACTGTTTTTT

j_call: TRBJ2-7
d_call: TRBD1
v_call: TRBV9
clone_size: few
cdr3_aa: CASSDLTGYEQYF
cdr3_nt: TGTGCCAGCAGCGATTTGACAGGGTACGAGCAGTACTTC

j_call: TRBJ1-2
d_call: .
v_call: TRBV2
clone_size: .
cdr3_aa: CASSEAGDLDYGYTF
cdr3_nt: TGTGCCAGCAGTGAAGCGGGGGACTTGGACTATGGCTACACCTTC

j_call: TRBJ2-7
d_call: TRBD1
v_call: TRBV5-1
clone_size: .
cdr3_aa: CASSSEDRGGQYF
cdr3_nt: TGCGCCAGCAGCTCTGAGGACAGGGGCGGCCAGTACTTC

j_call: TRBJ2-4
d_call: .
v_call: TRBV7-2
clone_size: .
cdr3_aa: CASSSSGTTYF
cdr3_nt: TGTGCCAGCAGCTCCTCCGGGACAACGTACTTC

j_call: TRBJ1-5
d_call: .
v_call: TRBV28
clone_size: .
cdr3_aa: CASSFIRDIQPQHF
cdr3_nt: TGTGCCAGCAGTTTTATCCGGGATATTCAGCCCCAGCATTTT

j_call: TRBJ2-3
d_call: .
v_call: TRBV20-1
clone_size: .
cdr3_aa: CSANQGDTQYF
cdr3_nt: TGCAGTGCTAACCAGGGAGATACGCAGTATTTT

j_call: TRBJ1-1
d_call: TRBD1
v_call: TRBV5-1
clone_size: once
cdr3_aa: CASSLGGTGPNTEAFF
cdr3_nt: TGCGCCAGCAGCTTGGGTGGGACAGGACCGAACACTGAAGCTTTCTTT

j_call: TRBJ1-1
d_call: .
v_call: TRBV6-5
clone_size: .
cdr3_aa: CASRWNMNTEAFF
cdr3_nt: TGTGCCAGCAGGTGGAACATGAACACTGAAGCTTTCTTT

j_call: TRBJ1-2
d_call: TRBD1
v_call: TRBV7-9
clone_size: .
cdr3_aa: CASSFSPPQQGSRGYTF
cdr3_nt: TGTGCCAGCAGCTTTTCCCCACCCCAACAGGGGTCTAGGGGCTACACCTTC

j_call: TRBJ1-1
d_call: TRBD1
v_call: TRBV18
clone_size: .
cdr3_aa: CASSADRGNTEAFF
cdr3_nt: TGTGCCAGCTCGGCGGACAGGGGGAACACTGAAGCTTTCTTT

j_call: TRBJ1-1
d_call: TRBD1
v_call: TRBV5-1
clone_size: .
cdr3_aa: CASSLGGTENTEAFF
cdr3_nt: TGCGCCAGCAGCTTAGGGGGGACAGAGAACACTGAAGCTTTCTTT